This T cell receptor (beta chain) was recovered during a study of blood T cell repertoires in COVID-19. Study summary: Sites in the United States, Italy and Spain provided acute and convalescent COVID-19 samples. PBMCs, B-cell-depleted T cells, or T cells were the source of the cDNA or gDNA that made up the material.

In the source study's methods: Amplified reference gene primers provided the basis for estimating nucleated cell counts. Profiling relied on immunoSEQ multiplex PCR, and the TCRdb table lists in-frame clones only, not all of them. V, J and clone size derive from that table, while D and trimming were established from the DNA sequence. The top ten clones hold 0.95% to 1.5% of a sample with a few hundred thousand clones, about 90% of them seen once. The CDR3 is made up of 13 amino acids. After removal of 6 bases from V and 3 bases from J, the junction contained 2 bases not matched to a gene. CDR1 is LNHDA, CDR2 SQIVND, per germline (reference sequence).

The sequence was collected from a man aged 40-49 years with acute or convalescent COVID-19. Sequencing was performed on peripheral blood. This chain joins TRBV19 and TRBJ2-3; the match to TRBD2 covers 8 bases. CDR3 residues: CASSGGATDTQYF. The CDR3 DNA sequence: TGTGCCAGTAGCGGGGGGGCAACAGATACGCAGTATTTT.